This T cell receptor (beta chain) stems from a study of T cell changes during pregnancy in multiple sclerosis. The CDR3 contains 15 residues. V gave up 1 base and J gave up 4 bases; unmatched junction bases: 1. Germline V lookup: CDR1 SEHNR, CDR2 FQNEAQ (reference sequence). Turning to this clone: Other DNA sequences of this sample code for an identical CDR3.

Profiling relied on immunoSEQ multiplex PCR, and the TCRdb table lists in-frame clones only, not all of them. The sample records 20,000 to 25,000 clones, 70% to 90% being singletons. This TCR derives from a female donor in good health, enrolled as a control in a pregnancy study. The chain is built from TRBV7-9 and TRBJ1-4, with 9 bases fitting TRBD1. Specimen: CD8+ T cells from peripheral blood mononuclear cells, collected in the second trimester of pregnancy. In nucleotides, the CDR3 is TGTGCCAGCAGCTTAGGGACAGGGGATAATGAAAAACTGTTTTTT. Translation: CASSLGTGDNEKLFF.